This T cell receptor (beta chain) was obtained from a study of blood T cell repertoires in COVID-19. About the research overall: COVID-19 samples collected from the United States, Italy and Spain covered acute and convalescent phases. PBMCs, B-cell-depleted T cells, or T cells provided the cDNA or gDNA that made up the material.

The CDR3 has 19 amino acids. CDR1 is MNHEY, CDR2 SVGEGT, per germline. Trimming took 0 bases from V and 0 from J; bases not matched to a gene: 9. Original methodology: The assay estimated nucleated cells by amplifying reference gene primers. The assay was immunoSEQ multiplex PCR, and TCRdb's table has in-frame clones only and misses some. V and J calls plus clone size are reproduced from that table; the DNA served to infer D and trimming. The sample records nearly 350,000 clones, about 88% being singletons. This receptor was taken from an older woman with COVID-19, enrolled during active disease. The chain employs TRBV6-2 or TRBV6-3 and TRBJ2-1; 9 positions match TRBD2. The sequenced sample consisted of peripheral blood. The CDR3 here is CASSYSVAGAESSYNEQFF. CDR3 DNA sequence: TGTGCCAGCAGTTACTCGGTAGCGGGGGCCGAGAGCTCCTACAATGAGCAGTTCTTC.